Presented here are 8 T cell receptor beta chains from one specimen sequenced in a study of T cell changes during pregnancy in multiple sclerosis. Sequencing was performed with immunoSEQ multiplex PCR; in TCRdb, only in-frame clones are kept and a portion is missing. This table has about 32,000 clones, roughly 89% appearing once. The sample in question was CD8+ T cells from peripheral blood mononuclear cells, obtained in the second trimester of pregnancy. The receptors were gathered from a female donor with multiple sclerosis, enrolled in a pregnancy study.

The chain uses TRBV30 and TRBJ2-5; possible D gene TRBD2, 6 bases. Trimming left V 2 bases short and J 3 bases short, with 13 bases between. CDR1 is GTSNPN and CDR2 is SVGIG in the germline V gene (reference sequence). This CDR3 is 14 amino acids long. The CDR3, as DNA: TGTGCCTGGAGTATGGGCGGGATCGAAGAGACCCAGTACTTC. Translated: CAWSMGGIEETQYF.

The chain has TRBV29-1 and TRBJ2-1, with TRBD2 matching 7 bases. The germline gives CDR1 SQVTM, CDR2 ANQGSEA. The V gene end was trimmed by 3 bases and the J gene end by 1 base; junction bases not matched to a gene: 9. The CDR3 loop spans 16 amino acids. CDR3 nucleotides: TGCAGCGTTGAGGGGGTAGCGGGTGGATCCTACAATGAGCAGTTCTTC. Protein product: CSVEGVAGGSYNEQFF.

J is TRBJ2-1 and V is TRBV27, with 12 nucleotides matching TRBD2. V was pared by 5 bases and J by 0 bases, with 2 bases of the junction left unmatched. CDR3 size: 16 residues. Germline assignment: CDR1 MNHEY and CDR2 SMNVEV (reference sequence). DNA of the CDR3: TGTGCCAGCAGTGAGACTAGCGGGAGCTCCTACAATGAGCAGTTCTTC. Translated: CASSETSGSSYNEQFF.

The rearrangement links TRBV2 to TRBJ2-1; tentative D call: TRBD2 (5 bases). This CDR3 spans 14 amino acids. The V gene lost 11 bases and the J gene lost 5 bases, with 19 bases spanning the gap. Germline CDR1 is SNHLY and CDR2 is FYNNEI. In DNA, the CDR3 is TGTGCCGTCAGGAGGCGGTCTCGAGACAATGAGCAGTTCTTC. As protein: CAVRRRSRDNEQFF.

A single count supports this clone. The chain couples TRBV27 to TRBJ1-2; D call uncertain. This CDR3 comprises 14 residues. CDR1 and CDR2 (germline): MNHEY, SMNVEV (reference sequence). V lost 2 bases to trimming and J lost 7 bases, with 14 bases between them. The CDR3 region is CASSLSHEYPGYTF. The CDR3 DNA reads as TGTGCCAGCAGTTTAAGCCATGAGTACCCTGGCTACACCTTC.

The chain recombines TRBV9 with TRBJ2-7, with 9 nucleotides matching TRBD1. J was trimmed by 2 bases and V by 0 bases; bases with no gene match: 3. Per the germline V gene, CDR1 is SGDLS and CDR2 is YYNGEE. The CDR3 spans 15 residues. The CDR3: CASSVEGDRAYEQYF. The CDR3 bases are TGTGCCAGCAGCGTAGAGGGGGACAGGGCCTACGAGCAGTACTTC.

The J gene is TRBJ2-7, the V gene TRBV19, with TRBD2 matching over 7 bases. J lost 7 bases, V lost 3 bases, and 12 bases had no gene match. CDR1 and CDR2 (germline): LNHDA, SQIVND (reference sequence). The CDR3 runs to 15 residues. The CDR3 reads CASSINSGAGGEQYF. In nucleotides, the CDR3 is TGTGCCAGTAGTATTAACAGCGGGGCTGGAGGTGAGCAGTACTTC.

V and J are TRBV5-1 and TRBJ2-7; possibly TRBD1 for D (5 bases). V lost 8 bases and J lost 3, with 18 bases in between. The CDR3 is 14 amino acids. In germline, CDR1 is SGHRS, CDR2 YFSETQ. The CDR3, as DNA: TGCGCCAGTTGGGGCGAGACGGAAGACTACGAGCAGTACTTC. Its protein is CASWGETEDYEQYF.